Listed here are 31 T cell receptor beta chains from one sample, sequenced in a study of blood T cell repertoires in COVID-19. TCRdb's table, derived via immunoSEQ multiplex PCR, lists solely in-frame clones and lacks some. This table holds roughly 200,000 clones, 85% found once. Sample: PBMCs or T cells enriched from blood (not recorded which). These receptor sequences come from a man aged 35 to 55 who had recovered from COVID-19.

J is TRBJ1-3 and V is TRBV4-1; D is possibly TRBD1 (6 bases). This CDR3 contains 16 residues. V was shortened by 3 bases and J by 0 bases, with 12 bases between the two germline ends. The germline V gene has CDR1 MGHRA and CDR2 YSYEKL. The CDR3 nucleotides are TGCGCCAGCAGCCACCGGGACACTGTCTCTGGAAACACCATATATTTT. Its protein product is CASSHRDTVSGNTIYF.

The chain has TRBV7-9 and TRBJ1-1; TRBD1 agrees at 7 bases. V shed 6 bases, J shed 0 bases, and the junction held 13 bases outside the gene matches. The CDR3 is 17 amino acids. Germline V gives CDR1 SEHNR, CDR2 FQNEAQ (reference sequence). The CDR3 DNA sequence: TGTGCCAGCAGTCCTAGACAGGGCCTTGCTATGAACACTGAAGCTTTCTTT. Residues: CASSPRQGLAMNTEAFF. Combining the CDR3 with reference TRBV7-9 and TRBJ1-1 gives the whole variable domain DTGVSQNPRHKITKRGQNVTFRCDPISEHNRLYWYRQTLGQGPEFLTYFQNEAQLEKSRLLSDRFSAERPKGSFSTLEIQRTEQGDSAMYLCASSPRQGLAMNTEAFFGQGTRLTVV.

The gene calls are TRBV4-2 and TRBJ1-1; TRBD1 agrees at 8 bases. Per germline, CDR1 LGHNA and CDR2 YNFKEQ. This CDR3 comprises 16 residues. J lost 3 bases, V lost 3 bases, and 9 bases had no gene match. The CDR3 DNA is TGTGCCAGCAGCCAGGACCCGGGACAGGTCTACACTGAAGCTTTCTTT. The encoded protein is CASSQDPGQVYTEAFF.

This clone was detected only a few times. The chain carries TRBV5-4 and TRBJ1-6, with 9 bases aligning to TRBD1. V lost 3 bases and J lost 7; bases outside the gene matches: 8. Germline V gene sequence: CDR1 SGHNT, CDR2 YYREEE (reference sequence). The CDR3 loop spans 16 amino acids. The CDR3 is CASSSTGTGYNSPLHF. In DNA, the CDR3 is TGTGCCAGCAGCTCAACCGGGACAGGGTACAATTCACCCCTCCACTTT. Using reference TRBV5-4 and TRBJ1-6 for the parts outside the CDR3, the full variable domain is ETGVTQSPTHLIKTRGQQVTLRCSSQSGHNTVSWYQQALGQGPQFIFQYYREEENGRGNFPPRFSGLQFPNYSSELNVNALELDDSALYLCASSSTGTGYNSPLHFGNGTRLTVT.

In its sample, this clone was seen a few times. The chain has TRBV2 and TRBJ1-2; 7 bases match TRBD1. CDR1 SNHLY and CDR2 FYNNEI come from the germline V gene. V lost 11 bases, J lost 4 bases, and 4 bases stayed unmatched. CDR3 length: 11 residues. The CDR3 spells CASGGTYGYTF. The CDR3 DNA follows: TGTGCCTCAGGGGGAACCTATGGCTACACCTTC.

This rearrangement joins TRBV19 to TRBJ2-5, with D possibly matching TRBD1 (6 bases). The CDR3 has 14 amino acids. The V end was cut by 5 bases, the J end by 5 bases, with 15 bases between. CDR1 LNHDA and CDR2 SQIVND come from the germline V gene (reference sequence). CDR3: CASSVEQGGETQYF. In nucleotides, the CDR3 is TGTGCCAGTAGTGTCGAACAGGGCGGGGAGACCCAGTACTTC.

The chain has TRBV9 and TRBJ1-5; the D gene is possibly TRBD1 (5 bases). Per germline, CDR1 SGDLS and CDR2 YYNGEE. V lost 4 bases and J lost 6, with 8 bases in between. This CDR3 region has 12 residues. Here the CDR3 DNA reads TGTGCCAGCAGCCTCGGGGGTCAGCCCCAGCATTTT. Its protein is CASSLGGQPQHF.

The rearrangement links TRBV19 to TRBJ1-5, with TRBD1 matching 7 bases. The CDR3 loop spans 13 amino acids. V was clipped by 5 bases and J by 10 bases; unmatched bases: 8. The germline V gene encodes CDR1 LNHDA and CDR2 SQIVND (reference sequence). The CDR3 loop is CASSLGRTGPQHF. The CDR3 nucleotides are TGTGCCAGTAGTTTGGGACGGACAGGTCCCCAGCATTTT.

This rearrangement joins TRBV4-1 to TRBJ1-1, with a weak D call TRBD1 (6 bases). Germline V lookup: CDR1 MGHRA, CDR2 YSYEKL. The CDR3 sequence is 14 residues long. V was clipped by 0 bases and J by 5 bases, with 10 bases between them. The CDR3 DNA follows: TGCGCCAGCAGCCAAGAGGGGGCTAGGACTGAAGCTTTCTTT. Its protein product is CASSQEGARTEAFF.

V gene TRBV30 combines with J gene TRBJ2-7, with a weak D call TRBD1 (6 bases). CDR1 and CDR2 (germline): GTSNPN, SVGIG (reference sequence). The V end was cut by 1 base, the J end by 2 bases, with 12 bases between. CDR3 length: 14 residues. CDR3 region: CAWSGSGAPYEQYF. DNA of the CDR3: TGTGCCTGGAGTGGTTCAGGGGCCCCCTACGAGCAGTACTTC.

The J gene is TRBJ1-2, the V gene TRBV28; TRBD1 agrees at 8 bases. Germline CDR1 MDHEN, CDR2 SYDVKM. The CDR3 spans 17 residues. The ends lost 4 bases at V and 0 bases at J; junction bases unmatched: 10. The CDR3, as DNA: TGTGCCAGCAGTTCCCAGGGGGCCACATCTCCTAACTATGGCTACACCTTC. Its translation is CASSSQGATSPNYGYTF.

A word on this clone: One junction end disagrees with the germline gene, perhaps due to a read error. The gene calls are TRBV3-1 (or the pseudogene TRBV3-2) and TRBJ2-1, with TRBD2 matching 15 bases. The germline CDR1 and CDR2 sequences are LGHDT and YNNKEL (reference sequence). There are 17 residues in the CDR3. CDR3 DNA: TGTGCCAGCACCCAAGGACTAGCGGGAGGGCCAGGGAATGAGCAGTTCTTC. It codes for CASTQGLAGGPGNEQFF.

This chain connects TRBV29-1 to TRBJ1-1; no clear D. The V gene's germline CDR1 is SQVTM and CDR2 ANQGSEA. The CDR3 is 14 amino acids. The V and J ends lost 4 bases and 3 bases respectively, with 15 bases between them. CDR3 sequence: CSVGANGGYTEAFF. The DNA of the CDR3 is TGCAGCGTTGGGGCGAATGGAGGGTACACTGAAGCTTTCTTT.

V gene TRBV9 combines with J gene TRBJ1-2; 8 bases fit TRBD1. V shed 3 bases and J 3 bases; nucleotides not matched to a gene: 1. This CDR3 is 13 amino acids long. Germline CDR1 is SGDLS and CDR2 is YYNGEE. The CDR3 nucleotides read TGTGCCAGCAGCGGGACAGGGTACTATGGCTACACCTTC. Amino acids: CASSGTGYYGYTF.

This chain connects TRBV6-6 to TRBJ2-7; D remains ambiguous. V was trimmed by 4 bases and J by 2 bases, leaving 9 bases between them. The CDR3 is 13 amino acids. In germline, CDR1 is MNHNY, CDR2 SVGAGI (reference sequence). This CDR3 is CASSLTEAYEQYF. The CDR3 nucleotides are TGTGCCAGCAGTTTGACTGAGGCCTACGAGCAGTACTTC.

As to this clone: This could be a read error, since a much larger clone is one nucleotide away. The V gene is TRBV27, the J gene TRBJ1-1; 8 bases are shared with TRBD1. Trimming took 6 bases from V and 4 from J; bases not matched to a gene: 1. CDR3 size: 12 residues. Germline V CDR1 and CDR2: MNHEY, SMNVEV (reference sequence). CDR3 protein: CASRTGATEAFF. The CDR3 nucleotides are TGTGCCAGCAGGACAGGGGCCACTGAAGCTTTCTTT.

This rearrangement joins TRBV12-3 or TRBV12-4 to TRBJ2-1; D perhaps matches TRBD1 (5 bases). CDR3 length: 13 amino acids. V lost 8 bases, J lost 8 bases, and 16 bases lay in between. The CDR3 spells CASVRQKGDEQFF. The CDR3 region has the DNA TGTGCCAGCGTACGCCAGAAAGGGGATGAGCAGTTCTTC.

The J gene is TRBJ2-1, the V gene TRBV7-3; 10 nucleotides align to TRBD1. V was clipped by 1 base and J by 2 bases; unmatched bases: 2. In germline, CDR1 is SGHTA, CDR2 FQGTGA. This CDR3 has 16 amino acids. The DNA of the CDR3 is TGTGCCAGCAGCTTAAGAGGACAGGGGGCCTACAATGAGCAGTTCTTC. As protein: CASSLRGQGAYNEQFF.

This rearrangement joins TRBV15 to TRBJ2-5, with 7 bases matching TRBD1. After removal of 10 bases from V and 4 bases from J, the junction contained 15 bases not matched to a gene. CDR1 and CDR2 (germline): LNHNV, YYDKDF (reference sequence). The length of the CDR3 is 15 residues. The DNA of the CDR3 is TGTGCCATATGGGACGCACAGGGGAGAGGAGAGACCCAGTACTTC. Its translation is CAIWDAQGRGETQYF.

The CDR3 spells CASETGVTNEKLFF. The CDR3 coding sequence is TGTGCCAGCGAGACAGGGGTAACTAATGAAAAACTGTTTTTT. The chain recombines TRBV28 with TRBJ1-4; 8 nucleotides line up with TRBD1. The CDR3 totals 14 residues. After removal of 8 bases from V and 1 base from J, the junction contained 3 bases not matched to a gene. Looked up from germline, CDR1 is MDHEN and CDR2 is SYDVKM.

This clone has only one observation. The rearrangement links TRBV19 to TRBJ1-2; the D gene is possibly TRBD1 (5 bases). Germline values: CDR1 LNHDA, CDR2 SQIVND (reference sequence). Trimming removed 7 bases from V and 8 bases from J, with 14 bases in between. The CDR3 has 12 residues. CDR3 region: CASIDRNKGYTF. The DNA for the CDR3 is TGTGCCAGTATTGACAGAAATAAGGGCTACACCTTC.

V is TRBV6-2 or TRBV6-3 and J is TRBJ1-1, with 8 bases identical to TRBD1. There are 16 residues in the CDR3. CDR1 is MNHEY, CDR2 SVGEGT, per germline. The ends lost 3 bases at V and 1 base at J; junction bases unmatched: 7. The chain's CDR3 is CASSYGTGGPNTEAFF. The CDR3 region has the DNA TGTGCCAGCAGTTATGGAACAGGGGGTCCGAACACTGAAGCTTTCTTT.

The chain has TRBV3-1 (or the pseudogene TRBV3-2) and TRBJ2-3; TRBD2 is a possible D gene (5 bases). CDR3 length: 12 residues. V was shortened by 3 bases and J by 5 bases, with 6 bases between the two germline ends. The germline gives CDR1 LGHDT, CDR2 YNNKEL (reference sequence). The CDR3 nucleotides are TGTGCCAGCAGCCAGGGAGTAGATACGCAGTATTTT. This gives the protein CASSQGVDTQYF.

The chain is built from TRBV4-1 and TRBJ2-7; D unresolved. CDR3 length: 15 residues. CDR1 MGHRA and CDR2 YSYEKL come from the germline V gene. Trimming took 1 base from V and 2 from J, leaving 12 bases between them. The CDR3 region has the DNA TGCGCCAGCAGCCAAGGGGTAGGAGAACCCTACGAGCAGTACTTC. Translating gives CASSQGVGEPYEQYF.

The chain joins TRBV27 to TRBJ1-5; tentatively, D is TRBD1 (5 bases). The CDR3 extends over 15 amino acids. Germline values: CDR1 MNHEY, CDR2 SMNVEV (reference sequence). Between the trimmed V and J ends, which lost 3 bases and 0 bases, there was a span of 9 bases. The CDR3 DNA is TGTGCCAGCAGTTTTTCAGGGAATAGCAATCAGCCCCAGCATTTT. This codes for CASSFSGNSNQPQHF.

V gene TRBV19 combines with J gene TRBJ2-6, with 10 bases that match TRBD2. From germline, CDR1 is LNHDA and CDR2 SQIVND (reference sequence). After removal of 7 bases from V and 0 bases from J, the junction contained 3 bases not matched to a gene. CDR3 size: 16 residues. The DNA of the CDR3 is TGTGCCAGTAAGCGGGAGGGGAACTCTGGGGCCAACGTCCTGACTTTC. Residues: CASKREGNSGANVLTF.

The CDR3 spells CASALTGITGELFF. CDR3 sequence (DNA): TGTGCCAGTGCCCTGACAGGGATCACCGGGGAGCTGTTTTTT. The rearrangement uses TRBV19 and TRBJ2-2, with 7 bases matching TRBD1. The junction had 7 bases not matched to a gene; V was cut back by 8 bases and J by 4 bases. This CDR3 comprises 14 residues. Germline V CDR1 and CDR2: LNHDA, SQIVND (reference sequence).

The chain couples TRBV7-2 to TRBJ1-2; a possible D gene is TRBD1 (5 bases). Germline values: CDR1 SGHTA, CDR2 FQGNSA. The V end was cut by 5 bases, the J end by 6 bases, with 13 bases between. This CDR3 contains 13 residues. The CDR3 reads CASSPAGRDGYTF. Written as DNA, the CDR3 is TGTGCCAGCAGCCCCGCGGGGCGCGATGGCTACACCTTC.

The genes are TRBV30 and TRBJ1-2; 9 bases agree with TRBD1. Germline V gene data show CDR1 as GTSNPN and CDR2 as SVGIG (reference sequence). The CDR3 totals 12 residues. The ends lost 6 bases at V and 4 bases at J; junction bases unmatched: 3. CDR3 sequence: CACGQGFYGYTF. The CDR3 DNA is TGTGCCTGCGGACAGGGGTTCTATGGCTACACCTTC.

This clone was detected only once. The J gene is TRBJ2-1, the V gene TRBV15; no firm D call. This CDR3 has 17 amino acids. The V gene's germline CDR1 is LNHNV and CDR2 YYDKDF (reference sequence). Trimming left V 3 bases short and J 4 bases short, with 19 bases between. The CDR3 DNA is TGTGCCACCAGCAGGGAGATGCGTATCAGCGAGTACAATGAGCAGTTCTTC. Translated, it gives CATSREMRISEYNEQFF.

This sequence joins TRBV7-4 and TRBJ1-5; D not certain. V was pared by 6 bases and J by 9 bases, with 12 bases between. There are 12 residues in the CDR3. CDR1 and CDR2 from the germline V gene are SGHVT and SQSDAQ. CDR3 coding DNA: TGTGCCAGCAGTTTTTACGGTCGGCCCCAGCATTTT. Translating gives CASSFYGRPQHF.